This entry lists 7 T cell receptor beta chains sequenced from one sample in a study of T cell responses to AZD1222 COVID-19 vaccine. This table comes from immunoSEQ multiplex PCR, and its TCRdb copy is limited to in-frame clones, with some not included. In the table there are fewer than 130,000 clones, over 90% of which are singletons. The specimen comprised peripheral blood, sampled 28 days after the second AZD1222 dose. The origin of the receptors is an adult who received the AZD1222 COVID-19 vaccine.

The chain couples TRBV27 to TRBJ2-5; a possible D gene is TRBD1 (8 bases). This CDR3 has 16 amino acids. Germline V CDR1 and CDR2: MNHEY, SMNVEV (reference sequence). V gave up 4 bases and J gave up 5 bases, with 20 bases separating them. The CDR3 sequence is CASSSWTGRGIETQYF. The CDR3 nucleotides read TGTGCCAGCAGTTCATGGACAGGGAGGGGAATTGAGACCCAGTACTTC.

The J gene is TRBJ1-2, the V gene TRBV12-3 or TRBV12-4, with 7 bases aligning to TRBD1. CDR3 length: 12 residues. The V and J ends lost 5 bases and 9 bases, in that order; junction bases with no gene match: 6. The CDR3 nucleotides read TGTGCCAGCAGTCCACAGGACAGGAGCTACACCTTC. Its protein is CASSPQDRSYTF.

With regard to this clone: Other nucleotide sequences in the sample specify the same CDR3. The chain combines TRBV6-5 with TRBJ2-1; D perhaps matches TRBD2 (5 bases). In germline, CDR1 is MNHEY, CDR2 SVGAGI. V lost 5 bases and J 1 base, leaving 6 bases between the germline ends. The CDR3 length is 13 residues. CDR3 DNA: TGTGCCAGCAGTAGGACTTCCTACAATGAGCAGTTCTTC. Translated: CASSRTSYNEQFF.

V usage is TRBV6-2 or TRBV6-3 and J usage is TRBJ2-7; D perhaps matches TRBD1 (7 bases). The germline gives CDR1 MNHEY, CDR2 SVGEGT. V gave up 2 bases and J gave up 3 bases, with 20 bases separating them. The CDR3 has 17 residues. The CDR3 loop is CASSYHGGGTAYYEQYF. CDR3 bases: TGTGCCAGCAGTTACCATGGGGGCGGGACAGCTTACTACGAGCAGTACTTC.

V is TRBV19 and J is TRBJ1-5; 11 bases line up with TRBD1. The CDR3 has 17 residues. Germline CDR1 is LNHDA and CDR2 is SQIVND (reference sequence). The ends lost 0 bases at V and 3 bases at J; junction bases unmatched: 4. CDR3 amino acids: CASSIDRDRGVNQPQHF. CDR3 nucleotide sequence: TGTGCCAGTAGTATAGATCGGGACAGGGGGGTCAATCAGCCCCAGCATTTT.

The chain combines TRBV6-1 with TRBJ1-4; possibly TRBD1 for D (6 bases). The germline gives CDR1 MNHNS, CDR2 SASEGT. The V gene lost 3 bases and the J gene lost 0 bases, with 8 bases spanning the gap. The CDR3 has 15 residues. The CDR3 protein is CASSDRGPTNEKLFF. The CDR3 DNA is TGTGCCAGCAGTGACAGGGGACCAACTAATGAAAAACTGTTTTTT.

The rearrangement joins TRBV14 to TRBJ1-1; D might be TRBD1 (5 bases). Germline V lookup: CDR1 SGHDN, CDR2 FVKESK. CDR3 size: 15 residues. Trimming pared 4 bases from V and 1 base from J, leaving 13 bases between. CDR3 sequence reads: CASSLFRARNTEAFF. The CDR3 nucleotides are TGTGCCAGCAGCCTTTTCAGGGCCCGGAACACTGAAGCTTTCTTT.